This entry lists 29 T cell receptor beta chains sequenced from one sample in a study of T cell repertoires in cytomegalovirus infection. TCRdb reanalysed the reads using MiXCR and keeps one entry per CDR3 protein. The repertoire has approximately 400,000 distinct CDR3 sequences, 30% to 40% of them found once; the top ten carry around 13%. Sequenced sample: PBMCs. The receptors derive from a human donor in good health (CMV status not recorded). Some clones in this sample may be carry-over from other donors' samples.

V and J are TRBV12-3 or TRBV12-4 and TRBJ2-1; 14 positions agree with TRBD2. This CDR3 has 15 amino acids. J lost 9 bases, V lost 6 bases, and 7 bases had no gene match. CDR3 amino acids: CASRQTSGGAGEQFF. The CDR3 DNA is TGTGCCAGCAGGCAGACTAGCGGGGGGGCGGGTGAGCAGTTCTTC.

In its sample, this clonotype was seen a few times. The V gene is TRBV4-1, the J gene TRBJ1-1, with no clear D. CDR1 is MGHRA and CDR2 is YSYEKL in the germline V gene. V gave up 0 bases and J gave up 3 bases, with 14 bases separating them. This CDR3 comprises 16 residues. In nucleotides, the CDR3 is TGCGCCAGCAGCCAAGAACGGGCCCTCGGGCACACTGAAGCTTTCTTT. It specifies CASSQERALGHTEAFF.

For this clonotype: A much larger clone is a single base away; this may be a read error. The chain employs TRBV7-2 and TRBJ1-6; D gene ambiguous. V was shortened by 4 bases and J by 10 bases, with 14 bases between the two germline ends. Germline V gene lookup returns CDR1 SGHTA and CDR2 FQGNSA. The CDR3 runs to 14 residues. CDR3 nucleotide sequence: TGTGCCAGCAGCTCGGAAGTCAAGAAATCACCCCTCCACTTT. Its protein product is CASSSEVKKSPLHF. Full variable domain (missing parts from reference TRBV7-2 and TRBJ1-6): GAGVSQSPSNKVTEKGKDVELRCDPISGHTALYWYRQSLGQGLEFLIYFQGNSAPDKSGLPSDRFSAERTGGSVSTLTIQRTQQEDSAVYLCASSSEVKKSPLHFGNGTRLTVT.

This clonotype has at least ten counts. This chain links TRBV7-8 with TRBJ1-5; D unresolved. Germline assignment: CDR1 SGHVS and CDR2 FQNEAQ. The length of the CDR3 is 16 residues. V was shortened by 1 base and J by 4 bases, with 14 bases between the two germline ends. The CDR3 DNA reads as TGTGCCAGCAGCTTAGGGCCGGGGATTCGAAATCAGCCCCAGCATTTT. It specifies CASSLGPGIRNQPQHF. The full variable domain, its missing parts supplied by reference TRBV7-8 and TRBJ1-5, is GAGVSQSPRYKVAKRGQDVALRCDPISGHVSLFWYQQALGQGPEFLTYFQNEAQLDKSGLPSDRFFAERPEGSVSTLKIQRTQQEDSAVYLCASSLGPGIRNQPQHFGDGTRLSIL.

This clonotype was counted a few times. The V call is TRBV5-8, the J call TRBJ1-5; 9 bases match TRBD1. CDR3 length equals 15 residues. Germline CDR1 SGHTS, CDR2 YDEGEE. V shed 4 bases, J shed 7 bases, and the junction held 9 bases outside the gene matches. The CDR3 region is CASSEGTGYGQPQHF. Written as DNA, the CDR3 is TGTGCCAGCAGCGAAGGGACAGGGTACGGCCAGCCCCAGCATTTT.

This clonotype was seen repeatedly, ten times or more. CDR3 protein: CASSRPQGQPGELFF. The CDR3 nucleotides read TGTGCCAGCAGCCGGCCCCAGGGACAGCCCGGGGAGCTGTTTTTT. The chain carries TRBV7-2 and TRBJ2-2; 7 nucleotides align to TRBD1. V trimming: 5 bases; J trimming: 6 bases; junction bases outside the gene matches: 9. This CDR3 spans 15 amino acids. CDR1 and CDR2 (germline): SGHTA, FQGNSA.

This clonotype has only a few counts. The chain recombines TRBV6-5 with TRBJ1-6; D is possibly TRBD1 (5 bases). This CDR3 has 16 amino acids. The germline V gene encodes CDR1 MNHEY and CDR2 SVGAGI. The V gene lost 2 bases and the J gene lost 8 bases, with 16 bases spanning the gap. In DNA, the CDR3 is TGTGCCAGCAGTTACGATGGGGGAGGGGTGGATTCACCCCTCCACTTT. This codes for CASSYDGGGVDSPLHF.

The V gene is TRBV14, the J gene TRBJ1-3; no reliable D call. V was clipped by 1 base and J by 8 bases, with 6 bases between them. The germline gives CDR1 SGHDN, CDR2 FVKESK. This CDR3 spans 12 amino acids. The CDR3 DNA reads TGTGCCAGCAGCCAAGGGTGGGACACCATATATTTT. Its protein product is CASSQGWDTIYF.

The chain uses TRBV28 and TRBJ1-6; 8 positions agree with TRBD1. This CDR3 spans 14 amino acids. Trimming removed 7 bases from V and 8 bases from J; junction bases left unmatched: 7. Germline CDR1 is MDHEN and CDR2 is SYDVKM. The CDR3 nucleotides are TGTGCCAGCAACTCAGGGGGCGCGGATTCACCCCTCCACTTT. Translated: CASNSGGADSPLHF.

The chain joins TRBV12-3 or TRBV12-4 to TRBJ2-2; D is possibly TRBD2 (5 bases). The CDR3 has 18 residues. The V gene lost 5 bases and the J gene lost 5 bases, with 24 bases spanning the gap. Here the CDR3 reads CASSAPDFAGLLTGELFF. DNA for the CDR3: TGTGCCAGCAGTGCCCCCGATTTCGCGGGCTTGTTGACCGGGGAGCTGTTTTTT.

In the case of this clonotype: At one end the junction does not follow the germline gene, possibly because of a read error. CDR3 bases: TGCAGGGCTAGTCAGGCAGGGGGCGCATCTCGCACAGAGACGCAGTATTTT. This gives the protein CRASQAGGASRTETQYF. J is TRBJ2-3 and V is TRBV20-1, with 8 bases aligning to TRBD1. This CDR3 spans 17 amino acids. The germline gives CDR1 DFQATT, CDR2 SNEGSKA (reference sequence).

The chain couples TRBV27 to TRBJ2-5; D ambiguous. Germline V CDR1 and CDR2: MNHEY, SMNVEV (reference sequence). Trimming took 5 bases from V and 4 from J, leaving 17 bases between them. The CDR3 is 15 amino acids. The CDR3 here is CASSPRPGVRETQYF. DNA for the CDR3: TGTGCCAGCAGTCCCAGGCCTGGGGTGAGAGAGACCCAGTACTTC.

CDR3 DNA: TGTGCCAGCACCCGCCCGGGGGGGCGAGAGCCGGGCCTCCACTTT. This sequence encodes CASTRPGGREPGLHF. The gene calls are TRBV6-2 or TRBV6-3 and TRBJ1-6, with D maybe TRBD1 (6 bases). Trimming pared 7 bases from V and 15 bases from J, leaving 25 bases between. CDR3 size: 15 residues. Germline CDR1 reads MNHEY; CDR2 reads SVGEGT.

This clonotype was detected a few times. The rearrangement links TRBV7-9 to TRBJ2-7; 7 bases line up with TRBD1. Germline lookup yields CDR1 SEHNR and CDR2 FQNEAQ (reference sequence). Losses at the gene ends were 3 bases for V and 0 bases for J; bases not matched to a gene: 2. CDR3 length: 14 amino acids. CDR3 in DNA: TGTGCCAGCAGCTTTTGGGACAGCTCCTACGAGCAGTACTTC. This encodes CASSFWDSSYEQYF.

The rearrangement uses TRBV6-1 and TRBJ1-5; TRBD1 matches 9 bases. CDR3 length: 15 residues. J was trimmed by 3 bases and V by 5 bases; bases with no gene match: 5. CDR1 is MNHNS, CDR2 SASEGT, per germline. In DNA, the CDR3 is TGTGCCAGCAGTAGGGGACAGGGTGTCAATCAGCCCCAGCATTTT. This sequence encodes CASSRGQGVNQPQHF.

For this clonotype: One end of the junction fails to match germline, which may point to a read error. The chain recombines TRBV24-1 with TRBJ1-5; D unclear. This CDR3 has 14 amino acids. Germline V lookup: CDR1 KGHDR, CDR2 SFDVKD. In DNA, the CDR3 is TGTGCCACAAGTGAAAGAGGACGGGATCAGCCCCAGCATTTT. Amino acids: CATSERGRDQPQHF.

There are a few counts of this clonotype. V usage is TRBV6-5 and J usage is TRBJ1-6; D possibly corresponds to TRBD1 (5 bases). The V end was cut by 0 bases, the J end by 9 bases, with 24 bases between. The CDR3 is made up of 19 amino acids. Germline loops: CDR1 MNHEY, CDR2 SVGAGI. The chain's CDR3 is CASSYSAIAGTRRGSPLHF. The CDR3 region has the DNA TGTGCCAGCAGTTACTCAGCAATCGCCGGGACCCGGCGGGGTTCACCCCTCCACTTT.

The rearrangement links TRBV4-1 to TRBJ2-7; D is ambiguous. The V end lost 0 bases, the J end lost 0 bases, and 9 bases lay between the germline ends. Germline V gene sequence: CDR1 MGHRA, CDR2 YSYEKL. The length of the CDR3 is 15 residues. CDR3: CASSQDLQSSYEQYF. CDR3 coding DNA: TGCGCCAGCAGCCAAGATTTGCAGAGCTCCTACGAGCAGTACTTC.

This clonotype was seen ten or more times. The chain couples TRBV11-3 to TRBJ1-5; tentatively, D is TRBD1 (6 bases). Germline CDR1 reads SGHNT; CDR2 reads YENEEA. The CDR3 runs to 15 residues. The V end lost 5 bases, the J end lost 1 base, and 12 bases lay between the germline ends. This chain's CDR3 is CASSPGEVSNQPQHF. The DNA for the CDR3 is TGTGCCAGCAGCCCAGGGGAGGTCAGCAATCAGCCCCAGCATTTT.

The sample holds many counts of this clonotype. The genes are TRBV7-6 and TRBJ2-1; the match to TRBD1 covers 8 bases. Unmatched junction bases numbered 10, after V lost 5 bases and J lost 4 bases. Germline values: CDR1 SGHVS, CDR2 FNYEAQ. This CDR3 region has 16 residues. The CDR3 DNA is TGTGCCAGCAGCCTCCGGCAGACAGGGGAATACAATGAGCAGTTCTTC. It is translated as CASSLRQTGEYNEQFF.

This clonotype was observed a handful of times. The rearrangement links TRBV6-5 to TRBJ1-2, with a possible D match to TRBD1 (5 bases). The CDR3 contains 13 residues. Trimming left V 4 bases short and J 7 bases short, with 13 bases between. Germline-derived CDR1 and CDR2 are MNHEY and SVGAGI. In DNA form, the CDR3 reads TGTGCCAGCAGTTTGCGAGGGGCGCGTGGCTACACCTTC. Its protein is CASSLRGARGYTF.

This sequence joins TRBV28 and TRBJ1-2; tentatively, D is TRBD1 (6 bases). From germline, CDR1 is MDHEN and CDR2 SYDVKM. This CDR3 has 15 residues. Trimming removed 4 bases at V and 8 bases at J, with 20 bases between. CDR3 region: CASSSQGPSGWGYTF. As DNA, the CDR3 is TGTGCCAGCAGTTCCCAGGGGCCCTCGGGCTGGGGCTACACCTTC.

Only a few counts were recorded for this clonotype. The CDR3 bases are TGCAGTGCTAGAGTGGATCGTACTATAGCCAAAAACATTCAGTACTTC. It translates to CSARVDRTIAKNIQYF. The J gene is TRBJ2-4, the V gene TRBV20-1, with D unresolved. Germline CDR1 reads DFQATT; CDR2 reads SNEGSKA (reference sequence). This CDR3 is 16 amino acids long. V gave up 1 base and J gave up 0 bases, with 13 bases separating them.

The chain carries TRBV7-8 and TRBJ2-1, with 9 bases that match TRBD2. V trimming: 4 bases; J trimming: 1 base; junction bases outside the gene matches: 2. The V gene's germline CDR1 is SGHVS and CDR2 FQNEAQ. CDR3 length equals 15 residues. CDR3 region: CASSSAGGSYNEQFF. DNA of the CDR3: TGTGCCAGCAGCTCAGCGGGGGGTTCCTACAATGAGCAGTTCTTC. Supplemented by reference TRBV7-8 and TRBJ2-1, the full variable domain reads GAGVSQSPRYKVAKRGQDVALRCDPISGHVSLFWYQQALGQGPEFLTYFQNEAQLDKSGLPSDRFFAERPEGSVSTLKIQRTQQEDSAVYLCASSSAGGSYNEQFFGPGTRLTVL.

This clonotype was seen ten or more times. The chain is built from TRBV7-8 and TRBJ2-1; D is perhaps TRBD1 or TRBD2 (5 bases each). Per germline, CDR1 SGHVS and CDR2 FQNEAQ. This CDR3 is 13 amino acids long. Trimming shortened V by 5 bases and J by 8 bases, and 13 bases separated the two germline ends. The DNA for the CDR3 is TGTGCCAGCAGCCTTAGAGGGGCCGATGAGCAGTTCTTC. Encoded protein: CASSLRGADEQFF. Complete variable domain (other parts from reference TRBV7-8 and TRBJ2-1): GAGVSQSPRYKVAKRGQDVALRCDPISGHVSLFWYQQALGQGPEFLTYFQNEAQLDKSGLPSDRFFAERPEGSVSTLKIQRTQQEDSAVYLCASSLRGADEQFFGPGTRLTVL.

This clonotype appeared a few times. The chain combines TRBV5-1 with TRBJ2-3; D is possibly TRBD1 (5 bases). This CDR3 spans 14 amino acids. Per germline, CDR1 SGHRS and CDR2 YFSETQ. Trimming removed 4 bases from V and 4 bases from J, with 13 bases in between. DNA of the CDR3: TGCGCCAGCAGCAGATCAGGGTTCGCAGATACGCAGTATTTT. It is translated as CASSRSGFADTQYF. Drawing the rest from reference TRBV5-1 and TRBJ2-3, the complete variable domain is KAGVTQTPRYLIKTRGQQVTLSCSPISGHRSVSWYQQTPGQGLQFLFEYFSETQRNKGNFPGRFSGRQFSNSRSEMNVSTLELGDSALYLCASSRSGFADTQYFGPGTRLTVL.

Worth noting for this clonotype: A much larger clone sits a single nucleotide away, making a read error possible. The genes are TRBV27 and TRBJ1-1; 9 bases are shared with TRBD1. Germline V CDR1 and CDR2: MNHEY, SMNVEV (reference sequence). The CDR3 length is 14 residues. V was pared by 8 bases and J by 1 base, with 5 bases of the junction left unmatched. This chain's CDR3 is CASLPTGGNTEAFF. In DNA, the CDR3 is TGTGCCAGCCTCCCGACAGGGGGGAACACTGAAGCTTTCTTT.

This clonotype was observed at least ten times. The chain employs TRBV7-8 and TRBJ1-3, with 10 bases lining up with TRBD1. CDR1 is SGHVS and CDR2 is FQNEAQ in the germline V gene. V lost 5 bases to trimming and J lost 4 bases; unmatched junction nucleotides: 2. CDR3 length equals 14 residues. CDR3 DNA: TGTGCCAGCAGCCCGGGACAGGGGGGAAACACCATATATTTT. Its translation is CASSPGQGGNTIYF.

The CDR3 nucleotides read TGTGCCAGCAGTTTCACAGGGGCCACTACCTACAATGAGCAGTTCTTC. This sequence encodes CASSFTGATTYNEQFF. The V call is TRBV14, the J call TRBJ2-1; TRBD1 matches at 7 bases. Per the germline V gene, CDR1 is SGHDN and CDR2 is FVKESK. The CDR3 sequence is 16 residues long. V gave up 6 bases and J gave up 2 bases; unmatched junction bases: 10.